These T cell receptor beta chains were read from a single sample in a study of long-term antiretroviral therapy in people with HIV. Assay used: immunoSEQ multiplex PCR; TCRdb lists only in-frame clones, some missing. The sample yields roughly 16,000 clones, roughly four fifths seen once. This specimen was unsorted PBMCs, taken 0.3 years after starting antiretroviral therapy. The source is a man aged 18 to 29 with HIV. Each CDR3 is given with its conserved first and last residue. A D gene is named only where the DNA matches it firmly. The size of a clone is reported for some rows only, either as once, few or many, or as a class for expanded clones.

clone size,J gene,D gene,V gene,CDR3 protein,CDR3 DNA
.,TRBJ1-2,TRBD1,TRBV6-5,CASRDSLNYGYTF,TGTGCCAGCCGGGACAGTCTAAACTATGGCTACACCTTC
.,TRBJ1-1,.,TRBV6-5,CASSYSLEGDTEAFF,TGTGCCAGCAGTTATTCTCTAGAGGGGGACACTGAAGCTTTCTTT
.,TRBJ2-7,.,TRBV5-1,CASSLGQGRSYEQYF,TGCGCCAGCAGCTTGGGCCAGGGGCGATCCTACGAGCAGTACTTC
.,TRBJ2-7,.,TRBV27,CASSFRVRSGTPDLGHSYEQYF,TGTGCCAGCAGTTTTCGGGTCCGTTCCGGGACACCCGATCTGGGACACTCCTACGAGCAGTACTTC
.,TRBJ2-3,.,TRBV5-8,CASSLEAESTDTQYF,TGTGCCAGCAGCTTGGAGGCAGAAAGCACAGATACGCAGTATTTT
.,TRBJ1-5,.,TRBV7-8,CASSYDSNQPQHF,TGTGCCAGCAGTTATGACAGCAATCAGCCCCAGCATTTT
.,TRBJ1-2,TRBD1,TRBV7-9,CASSSDRVLKDYGYTF,TGTGCCAGCAGCTCAGACAGGGTTCTAAAGGACTATGGCTACACCTTC
.,TRBJ1-4,.,TRBV9,CASSVGARGGEKLFF,TGTGCCAGCAGCGTAGGCGCGCGGGGAGGAGAAAAACTGTTTTTT
.,TRBJ1-4,.,TRBV28,CASSSHATNEKLFF,TGTGCCAGCAGCTCCCATGCAACTAATGAAAAACTGTTTTTT
.,TRBJ1-2,.,TRBV29-1,CSVVIVRGGGYTF,TGCAGCGTTGTAATAGTAAGGGGGGGAGGCTACACCTTC
.,TRBJ2-1,TRBD1,TRBV7-9,CASSQSGTGRNEQFF,TGTGCCAGCAGCCAGTCTGGGACAGGGAGGAATGAGCAGTTCTTC
.,TRBJ2-1,.,TRBV6-1,CASAVQPYNEQFF,TGTGCCAGCGCGGTCCAGCCGTACAATGAGCAGTTCTTC
.,TRBJ2-7,TRBD2,TRBV7-9,CASSLEYGRLPYEQYF,TGTGCCAGCAGCTTAGAGTACGGGAGGCTTCCCTACGAGCAGTACTTC
.,TRBJ2-7,.,TRBV4-1,CASSHAQHYEQYF,TGCGCCAGCAGCCACGCACAGCACTACGAGCAGTACTTC
few,TRBJ1-2,TRBD1,TRBV4-1,CASSQVQGEGGYTF,TGCGCCAGCAGCCAAGTGCAGGGGGAGGGTGGCTACACCTTC
few,TRBJ1-1,TRBD1,TRBV2,CASKWGRQGGFAEAFF,TGTGCCAGCAAATGGGGTAGACAGGGTGGTTTCGCTGAAGCTTTCTTT
.,TRBJ2-6,.,TRBV9,CASSPTHPGANVLTF,TGTGCCAGCAGCCCTACTCACCCTGGGGCCAACGTCCTGACTTTC
once,TRBJ1-5,.,TRBV10-2,CASSEVTDNQPQHF,TGCGCCAGCAGCGAAGTAACGGACAATCAGCCCCAGCATTTT
.,TRBJ1-2,.,TRBV6-1,CASIGQWIYGYTF,TGTGCCAGCATAGGCCAGTGGATCTATGGCTACACCTTC
.,TRBJ1-2,TRBD1,TRBV27,CASSFLGQGAYGYTF,TGTGCCAGCAGTTTCCTCGGACAGGGGGCTTATGGCTACACCTTC
once,TRBJ1-1,.,TRBV5-5,CASSLDTLVDTEAFF,TGTGCCAGCAGCTTGGACACCCTCGTGGACACTGAAGCTTTCTTT
.,TRBJ1-6,.,TRBV19,CASSIQGDNSPLHF,TGTGCCAGTAGTATACAGGGTGATAATTCACCCCTCCACTTT
.,TRBJ2-7,.,TRBV15,CATSRDWGDHEQYF,TGTGCCACCAGCAGAGATTGGGGGGACCACGAGCAGTACTTC
.,TRBJ2-7,TRBD2,TRBV6-5,CASSYAAGTSYEQYF,TGTGCCAGCAGTTACGCAGCGGGGACCTCCTACGAGCAGTACTTC
.,TRBJ1-2,.,TRBV5-6,CASSGNGRYRPGYGYTF,TGTGCCAGCAGCGGAAATGGCCGGTATAGGCCGGGCTATGGCTACACCTTC
.,TRBJ1-1,.,TRBV11-1,CASSLVGTEAFF,TGTGCCAGCAGCTTAGTGGGCACTGAAGCTTTCTTT
.,TRBJ2-2,TRBD2,TRBV4-2,CASSQEVGTRLTGELFF,TGTGCCAGCAGCCAAGAAGTAGGGACTAGGCTCACCGGGGAGCTGTTTTTT
.,TRBJ2-1,.,TRBV6-1,CASSETAVGSYNEQFF,TGTGCCAGCAGTGAAACGGCCGTGGGATCCTACAATGAGCAGTTCTTC
.,TRBJ1-6,.,TRBV19,CASTAREGLNSPLHF,TGTGCCAGTACCGCACGCGAGGGACTTAATTCACCCCTCCACTTT
.,TRBJ2-1,TRBD1,TRBV5-5,CASSFRDSRYNEQFF,TGTGCCAGCAGCTTCCGGGACAGCCGATACAATGAGCAGTTCTTC
.,TRBJ1-1,.,TRBV28,CASSPWYSRGDTEAFF,TGTGCCAGCAGCCCCTGGTACAGCCGAGGGGACACTGAAGCTTTCTTT
once,TRBJ1-2,.,TRBV7-8,CASSLAQAVGYTF,TGTGCCAGCAGCTTAGCCCAGGCCGTGGGCTACACCTTC
.,TRBJ2-1,.,TRBV27,CASSLGLNSYNEQFF,TGTGCCAGCAGTTTAGGACTGAACTCCTACAATGAGCAGTTCTTC
.,TRBJ2-4,.,TRBV29-1,CSAQGSPRDIQYF,TGCAGCGCCCAAGGGAGCCCAAGGGACATTCAGTACTTC
once,TRBJ2-5,TRBD2,TRBV7-9,CASSLTNGGAGETQYF,TGTGCCAGCAGCTTAACAAACGGGGGGGCCGGAGAGACCCAGTACTTC
.,TRBJ1-4,.,TRBV28,CATKPQDGKKLFF,TGTGCCACGAAGCCACAGGACGGCAAAAAACTGTTTTTT
.,TRBJ1-2,.,TRBV6-5,CASSYRRDYGYTF,TGTGCCAGCAGTTATAGACGGGACTATGGCTACACCTTC
.,TRBJ2-7,.,TRBV28,CASSSPNTQGKQYF,TGTGCCAGCAGTTCCCCTAACACACAGGGCAAGCAGTACTTC
.,TRBJ1-1,TRBD1,TRBV2,CASNPRTGEAFF,TGTGCCAGCAATCCAAGGACAGGTGAAGCTTTCTTT
.,TRBJ1-2,.,TRBV5-1,CASSISTEWEGYTF,TGCGCCAGCAGCATCTCGACAGAGTGGGAAGGCTACACCTTC
.,TRBJ1-1,.,TRBV5-1,CASSLRGGDTEAFF,TGCGCCAGCAGCTTGAGAGGGGGTGACACTGAAGCTTTCTTT
.,TRBJ2-2,.,TRBV5-1,CASSSGTSGTGELFF,TGCGCCAGCAGCTCCGGGACCTCGGGCACCGGGGAGCTGTTTTTT